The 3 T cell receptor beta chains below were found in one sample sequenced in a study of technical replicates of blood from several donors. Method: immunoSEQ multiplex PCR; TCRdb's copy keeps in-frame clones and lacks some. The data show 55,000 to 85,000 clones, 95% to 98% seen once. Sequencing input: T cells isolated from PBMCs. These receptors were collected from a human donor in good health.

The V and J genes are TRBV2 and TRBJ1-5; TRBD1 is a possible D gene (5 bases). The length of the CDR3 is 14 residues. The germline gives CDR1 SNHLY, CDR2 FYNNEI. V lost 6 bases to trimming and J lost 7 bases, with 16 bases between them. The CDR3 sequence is CASRRRGEGQPQHF. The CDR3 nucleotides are TGTGCCAGCAGGAGACGAGGGGAGGGCCAGCCCCAGCATTTT.

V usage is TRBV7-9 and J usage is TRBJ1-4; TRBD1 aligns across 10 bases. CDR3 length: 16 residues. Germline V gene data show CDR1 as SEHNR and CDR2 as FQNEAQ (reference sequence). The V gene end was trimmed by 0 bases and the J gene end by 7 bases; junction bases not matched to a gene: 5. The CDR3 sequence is CASSLARQGASEKLFF. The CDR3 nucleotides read TGTGCCAGCAGCTTAGCGAGACAGGGGGCCAGTGAAAAACTGTTTTTT.

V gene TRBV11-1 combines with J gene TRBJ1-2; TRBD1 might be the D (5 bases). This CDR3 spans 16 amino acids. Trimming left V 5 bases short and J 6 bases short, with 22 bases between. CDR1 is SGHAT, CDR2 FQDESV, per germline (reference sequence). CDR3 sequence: CASSPPDAVPGDGYTF. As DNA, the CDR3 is TGTGCCAGCAGCCCGCCGGATGCGGTTCCGGGGGATGGCTACACCTTC. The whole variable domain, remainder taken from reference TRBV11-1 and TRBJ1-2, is EAEVAQSPRYKITEKSQAVAFWCDPISGHATLYWYRQILGQGPELLVQFQDESVVDDSQLPKDRFSAERLKGVDSTLKIQPAELGDSAMYLCASSPPDAVPGDGYTFGSGTRLTVV.